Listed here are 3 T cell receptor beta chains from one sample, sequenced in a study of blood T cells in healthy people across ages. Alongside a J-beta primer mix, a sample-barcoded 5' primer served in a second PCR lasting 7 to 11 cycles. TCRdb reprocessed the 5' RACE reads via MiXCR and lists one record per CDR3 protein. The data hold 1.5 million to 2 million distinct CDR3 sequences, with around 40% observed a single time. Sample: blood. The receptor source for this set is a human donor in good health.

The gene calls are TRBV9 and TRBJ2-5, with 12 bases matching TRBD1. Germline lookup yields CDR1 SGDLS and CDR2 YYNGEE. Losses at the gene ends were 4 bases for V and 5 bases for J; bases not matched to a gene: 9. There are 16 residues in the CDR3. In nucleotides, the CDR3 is TGTGCCAGCAGCCCCCAGGGACAGGGGGCCGGGGAGACCCAGTACTTC. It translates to CASSPQGQGAGETQYF.

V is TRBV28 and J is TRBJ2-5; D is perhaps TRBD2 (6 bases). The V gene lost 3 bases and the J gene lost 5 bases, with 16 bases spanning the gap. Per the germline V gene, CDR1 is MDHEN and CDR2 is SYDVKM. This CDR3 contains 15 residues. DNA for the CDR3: TGTGCCAGCAGTTTGTTGTTACGGGGGACGGAGACCCAGTACTTC. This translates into CASSLLLRGTETQYF.

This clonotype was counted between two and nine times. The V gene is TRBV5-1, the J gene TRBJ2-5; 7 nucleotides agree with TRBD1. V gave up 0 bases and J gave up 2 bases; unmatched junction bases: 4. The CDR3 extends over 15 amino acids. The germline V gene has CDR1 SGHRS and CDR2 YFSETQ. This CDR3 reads CASSLGPGQQETQYF. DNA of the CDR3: TGCGCCAGCAGCTTGGGTCCGGGACAGCAAGAGACCCAGTACTTC.